The entry that follows covers one T cell receptor beta chain sequence. Antigen: not known. The data derive from a study of human thymus T cells. Study outcomes and limitations: Related work showed strongly overlapping thymic repertoires across unrelated individuals. Thymic and blood repertoires showed apparently biased V and J gene usage.

The protocol was immunoSEQ multiplex PCR, while the TCRdb copy is restricted to in-frame clones and leaves out a portion. Of 100,000 to 150,000 clones in the sample, around 95% are singletons; the top ten hold around 0.022%. This CDR3 contains 14 residues. Germline CDR1 is GTSNPN and CDR2 is SVGIG (reference sequence). V lost 1 base and J lost 0, with 6 bases in between. Thymic tissue was derived from resections collected during corrective heart surgery. All donors were healthy Finnish infants who were undergoing corrective surgery to treat congenital heart defects. The sequencing input was thymus tissue. The sequence was obtained from a boy less than two years old with a congenital heart defect but otherwise immunologically healthy. The gene calls are TRBV30 and TRBJ1-4; D uncertain. CDR3 nucleotides: TGTGCCTGGAGTGCGTTTGCAACTAATGAAAAACTGTTTTTT. Translation gives CAWSAFATNEKLFF.